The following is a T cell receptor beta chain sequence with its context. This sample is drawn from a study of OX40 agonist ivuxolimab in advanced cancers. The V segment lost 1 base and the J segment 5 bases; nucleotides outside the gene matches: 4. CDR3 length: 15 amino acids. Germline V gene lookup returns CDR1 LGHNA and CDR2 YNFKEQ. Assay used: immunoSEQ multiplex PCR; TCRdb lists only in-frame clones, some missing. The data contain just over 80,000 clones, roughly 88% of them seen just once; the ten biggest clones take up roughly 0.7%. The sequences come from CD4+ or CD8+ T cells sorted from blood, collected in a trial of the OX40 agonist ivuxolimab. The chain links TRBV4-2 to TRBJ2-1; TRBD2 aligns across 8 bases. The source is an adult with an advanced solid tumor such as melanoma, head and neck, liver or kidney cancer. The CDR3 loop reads CASSQGVGGDNEQFF. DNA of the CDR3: TGTGCCAGCAGCCAAGGGGTCGGGGGGGACAATGAGCAGTTCTTC.